Shown below are 27 T cell receptor beta chains from a single sample sequenced in a study of cytomegalovirus exposure and HLA in healthy donors. This table comes from immunoSEQ multiplex PCR, and its TCRdb copy is limited to in-frame clones, with some not included. The data hold around 150,000 clones, with 70% to 90% observed a single time. Source material: PBMCs. These receptors were taken from a man aged 18 to 29 in good health and CMV-seronegative.

The chain links TRBV7-2 to TRBJ1-2; no definite D call. The CDR3 length is 13 residues. Germline CDR1 is SGHTA and CDR2 is FQGNSA. V was trimmed by 5 bases and J by 0 bases, leaving 7 bases between them. The CDR3 loop reads CASSHISNYGYTF. The CDR3 nucleotides read TGTGCCAGCAGCCACATTTCTAACTATGGCTACACCTTC.

This chain uses TRBV6-6 with TRBJ2-7; tentatively, D is TRBD2 (7 bases). Trimming shortened V by 10 bases and J by 3 bases, and 16 bases separated the two germline ends. Germline V lookup: CDR1 MNHNY, CDR2 SVGAGI (reference sequence). The CDR3 is 13 amino acids. CDR3 sequence reads: CATSRGGRYEQYV. Written as DNA, the CDR3 is TGTGCCACCTCAAGGGGGGGGCGCTACGAGCAGTACGTC.

The CDR3 protein is CASSLNWAAEGYTF. The CDR3 coding sequence is TGTGCCAGCAGTTTAAACTGGGCAGCGGAAGGCTACACCTTC. The chain couples TRBV27 to TRBJ1-2; D gene ambiguous. The ends were cut back, 2 bases at V and 8 bases at J, with 15 bases in the middle. CDR3 length: 14 residues. Germline-derived CDR1 and CDR2 are MNHEY and SMNVEV (reference sequence).

The chain employs TRBV5-4 and TRBJ2-2, with D possibly being TRBD1 (5 bases). The germline gives CDR1 SGHNT, CDR2 YYREEE (reference sequence). The ends were cut back, 3 bases at V and 0 bases at J, with 12 bases in the middle. CDR3 length: 16 residues. This CDR3 reads CASSYPLGANTGELFF. The CDR3 DNA reads as TGTGCCAGCAGCTACCCGTTAGGGGCGAACACCGGGGAGCTGTTTTTT.

Note on this clone: A much more abundant neighbour one base away suggests this may be a read error. V gene TRBV2 combines with J gene TRBJ2-6, with D uncertain. This CDR3 has 14 residues. The germline CDR1 and CDR2 sequences are SNHLY and FYNNEI. Trimming shortened V by 6 bases and J by 0 bases, and 6 bases separated the two germline ends. The CDR3 here is CASSPSSGANVLTF. CDR3 DNA sequence: TGTGCCAGCAGCCCCAGCTCTGGGGCCAACGTCCTGACTTTC.

The chain couples TRBV7-2 to TRBJ2-1, with D perhaps TRBD2 (6 bases). Germline V gene data show CDR1 as SGHTA and CDR2 as FQGNSA. The CDR3 loop spans 15 amino acids. Trimming shortened V by 5 bases and J by 4 bases, and 15 bases separated the two germline ends. CDR3 coding DNA: TGTGCCAGCAGCAAAACCGGGACTTCTTACAATGAGCAGTTCTTC. Protein product: CASSKTGTSYNEQFF.

This chain connects TRBV28 to TRBJ2-1, with TRBD1 identical over 9 bases. The CDR3 is 16 amino acids. Germline lookup yields CDR1 MDHEN and CDR2 SYDVKM. Trimming cost V 5 bases and J 7 bases; bases outside gene matches: 12. In DNA, the CDR3 is TGTGCCAGCAGTGGAACGGACAGGGGTTGGAATAATGAGCAGTTCTTC. Amino acids: CASSGTDRGWNNEQFF.

J is TRBJ2-1 and V is TRBV27; 10 bases align to TRBD2. V shed 6 bases, J shed 3 bases, and the junction held 14 bases outside the gene matches. Germline V gene data show CDR1 as MNHEY and CDR2 as SMNVEV (reference sequence). This CDR3 has 18 residues. The CDR3 reads CASRNRPLAGEGYNEQFF. CDR3 coding DNA: TGTGCCAGCAGAAACCGCCCCCTAGCGGGAGAAGGCTACAATGAGCAGTTCTTC.

V gene TRBV11-2 combines with J gene TRBJ2-7; 8 nucleotides agree with TRBD2. CDR1 and CDR2 from the germline V gene are SGHAT and FQNNGV. V shed 2 bases, J shed 7 bases, and the junction held 7 bases outside the gene matches. CDR3 size: 14 residues. In DNA, the CDR3 is TGTGCCAGCAGCTTATCCGGGAGGGCCCTTGAGCAGTACTTC. It specifies CASSLSGRALEQYF. The variable domain in full, completed from reference TRBV11-2 and TRBJ2-7, reads EAGVAQSPRYKIIEKRQSVAFWCNPISGHATLYWYQQILGQGPKLLIQFQNNGVVDDSQLPKDRFSAERLKGVDSTLKIQPAKLEDSAVYLCASSLSGRALEQYFGPGTRLTVT.

This clone was recorded a few times. The V gene is TRBV7-8, the J gene TRBJ2-7, with 9 bases fitting TRBD1. V gave up 0 bases and J gave up 4 bases; unmatched junction bases: 7. Per germline, CDR1 SGHVS and CDR2 FQNEAQ. The CDR3 extends over 16 amino acids. CDR3 in amino acids: CASSLAEQGAMYEQYF. CDR3 nucleotides: TGTGCCAGCAGCTTAGCCGAACAGGGGGCTATGTACGAGCAGTACTTC.

This chain uses TRBV18 with TRBJ1-2, with D perhaps TRBD1 (6 bases). The V end was cut by 3 bases, the J end by 4 bases, with 12 bases between. Germline CDR1 reads KGHSH; CDR2 reads LQKENI. This CDR3 is built from 14 residues. Here the CDR3 reads CASSPGQRSYGYTF. The CDR3 nucleotides read TGTGCCAGCTCACCCGGACAGCGATCCTATGGCTACACCTTC. Based on the CDR3 plus reference TRBV18 and TRBJ1-2, the full variable domain is NAGVMQNPRHLVRRRGQEARLRCSPMKGHSHVYWYRQLPEEGLKFMVYLQKENIIDESGMPKERFSAEFPKEGPSILRIQQVVRGDSAAYFCASSPGQRSYGYTFGSGTRLTVV.

V usage is TRBV18 and J usage is TRBJ1-2; perhaps TRBD1 as D (5 bases). Trimming removed 0 bases from V and 9 bases from J, with 11 bases in between. In germline, CDR1 is KGHSH, CDR2 LQKENI. The CDR3 extends over 13 amino acids. CDR3 loop: CASSPPVQGSYTF. In nucleotides, the CDR3 is TGTGCCAGCTCACCACCTGTGCAGGGAAGCTACACCTTC.

V gene TRBV10-3 combines with J gene TRBJ1-2, with D tentatively TRBD1 (6 bases). Trimming removed 5 bases at V and 0 bases at J, with 13 bases between. The CDR3 has 15 residues. CDR1 is ENHRY and CDR2 is SYGVKD in the germline V gene. This CDR3 is CAISPGTLSNYGYTF. Here the CDR3 DNA reads TGTGCCATCAGTCCCGGGACACTTTCTAACTATGGCTACACCTTC.

As concerns this clone: At one end, the junction sequence differs from germline, possibly due to a read error. The chain employs TRBV30 and TRBJ2-6, with D hard to call. CDR3 length equals 13 residues. Germline-derived CDR1 and CDR2 are GTSNPN and SVGIG (reference sequence). CDR3 protein: CAWGVLGANVLTF. In DNA, the CDR3 is TGTGCCTGGGGTGTTCTCGGGGCCAACGTCCTGACTTTC. Looking up the rest from reference TRBV30 and TRBJ2-6 gives the full variable domain: SQTIHQWPATLVQPVGSPLSLECTVEGTSNPNLYWYRQAAGRGLQLLFYSVGIGQISSEVPQNLSASRPQDRQFILSSKKLLLSDSGFYLCAWGVLGANVLTFGAGSRLTVL.

V and J are TRBV7-6 and TRBJ2-2; the D call may be TRBD1 or TRBD2 (5 bases each). Germline loops: CDR1 SGHVS, CDR2 FNYEAQ. Trimming took 5 bases from V and 6 from J, leaving 16 bases between them. The CDR3 is made up of 15 amino acids. The CDR3 sequence is CASSLGTIGAGELFF. In DNA form, the CDR3 reads TGTGCCAGCAGCCTAGGGACCATAGGGGCCGGGGAGCTGTTTTTT.

On this clone: Other DNA sequences within the sample encode an identical CDR3. CDR3 protein: CASSLLFGYEQYF. CDR3 sequence (DNA): TGTGCCAGCAGTTTACTGTTCGGCTACGAGCAGTACTTC. The rearrangement uses TRBV27 and TRBJ2-7; the D is unclear. The CDR3 runs 13 residues. Germline V gives CDR1 MNHEY, CDR2 SMNVEV (reference sequence). V lost 2 bases, J lost 3 bases, and 8 bases lay in between.

V and J are TRBV11-3 and TRBJ1-1, with D possibly being TRBD1 (5 bases). The V end was cut by 1 base, the J end by 5 bases, with 11 bases between. CDR3 length: 14 residues. In germline, CDR1 is SGHNT, CDR2 YENEEA. The CDR3 sequence: CASSLGGEGTEAFF. The CDR3 DNA reads TGTGCCAGCAGCTTAGGGGGGGAAGGAACTGAAGCTTTCTTT.

CDR3 region: CASSLAYSSYNEQFF. The DNA for the CDR3 is TGTGCCAGTAGTTTAGCATATAGCTCCTACAATGAGCAGTTCTTC. The chain recombines TRBV19 with TRBJ2-1; no firm D call. CDR1 is LNHDA and CDR2 is SQIVND in the germline V gene (reference sequence). Trimming removed 5 bases from V and 0 bases from J, with 11 bases in between. CDR3 length: 15 residues.

The chain uses TRBV18 and TRBJ2-1; 9 bases match TRBD1. Germline V gives CDR1 KGHSH, CDR2 LQKENI. The CDR3 loop spans 20 amino acids. V lost 0 bases, J lost 4 bases, and 16 bases stayed unmatched. The CDR3 DNA sequence: TGTGCCAGCTCACCACCAAGGAGACAGGGGGATTCTTTCGGATACAATGAGCAGTTCTTC. This gives the protein CASSPPRRQGDSFGYNEQFF.

This clone occurred a few times. The same CDR3 can be traced to other DNA sequences in this sample. The V call is TRBV18, the J call TRBJ1-5; 8 bases fit TRBD1. The V and J ends lost 3 bases and 5 bases, in that order; junction bases with no gene match: 0. Germline V CDR1 and CDR2: KGHSH, LQKENI. The CDR3 is 13 amino acids. The CDR3 region is CASSPGQDQPQHF. The DNA for the CDR3 is TGTGCCAGCTCACCGGGACAGGATCAGCCCCAGCATTTT. Full variable domain (remainder filled in from reference TRBV18 and TRBJ1-5): NAGVMQNPRHLVRRRGQEARLRCSPMKGHSHVYWYRQLPEEGLKFMVYLQKENIIDESGMPKERFSAEFPKEGPSILRIQQVVRGDSAAYFCASSPGQDQPQHFGDGTRLSIL.

This rearrangement joins TRBV5-1 to TRBJ2-2; maybe TRBD1 (5 bases). Trimming pared 5 bases from V and 2 bases from J, leaving 16 bases between. The CDR3 runs to 16 residues. Germline CDR1 is SGHRS and CDR2 is YFSETQ. CDR3 loop: CASSPTAGANTGELFF. In DNA form, the CDR3 reads TGCGCCAGCAGTCCTACCGCTGGGGCCAACACCGGGGAGCTGTTTTTT.

V usage is TRBV7-9 and J usage is TRBJ1-5; 9 nucleotides line up with TRBD1. V was clipped by 5 bases and J by 5 bases; unmatched bases: 4. The CDR3 runs 14 residues. Germline lookup yields CDR1 SEHNR and CDR2 FQNEAQ (reference sequence). The CDR3 sequence is CASSQQGADQPQHF. The CDR3 DNA sequence: TGTGCCAGCAGCCAACAGGGGGCCGATCAGCCCCAGCATTTT.

The CDR3 DNA is TGTGCCAGCTCAACTGGGACTAGCGGGCCTCAAGAGACCCAGTACTTC. The encoded protein is CASSTGTSGPQETQYF. The chain combines TRBV28 with TRBJ2-5, with TRBD2 matching over 12 bases. Trimming took 8 bases from V and 2 from J; bases not matched to a gene: 9. Per germline, CDR1 MDHEN and CDR2 SYDVKM. CDR3 size: 16 residues. The full variable domain, with the rest looked up from reference TRBV28 and TRBJ2-5, is DVKVTQSSRYLVKRTGEKVFLECVQDMDHENMFWYRQDPGLGLRLIYFSYDVKMKEKGDIPEGYSVSREKKERFSLILESASTNQTSMYLCASSTGTSGPQETQYFGPGTRLLVL.

The J gene is TRBJ2-2, the V gene TRBV7-9; the match to TRBD2 covers 8 bases. The CDR3 spans 16 residues. Per germline, CDR1 SEHNR and CDR2 FQNEAQ (reference sequence). The V and J ends lost 3 bases and 5 bases, in that order; junction bases with no gene match: 8. CDR3: CASSLSGGRGTGELFF. In DNA, the CDR3 is TGTGCCAGCAGCTTGAGCGGGGGACGAGGAACCGGGGAGCTGTTTTTT.

The genes are TRBV19 and TRBJ1-6; TRBD1 is a possible D gene (6 bases). Germline lookup yields CDR1 LNHDA and CDR2 SQIVND (reference sequence). Trimming removed 0 bases from V and 9 bases from J, with 9 bases in between. The CDR3 covers 14 residues. The CDR3 DNA follows: TGTGCCAGTAGTATAGAGGGAGGGGGTTCACCCCTCCACTTT. This gives the protein CASSIEGGGSPLHF.

The J gene is TRBJ2-5, the V gene TRBV7-6; 8 positions match TRBD2. The germline CDR1 and CDR2 sequences are SGHVS and FNYEAQ. The CDR3 extends over 14 amino acids. Losses at the gene ends were 3 bases for V and 5 bases for J; bases not matched to a gene: 5. CDR3 nucleotide sequence: TGTGCCAGCAGCTTTAGACGGGAGGGGGAGACCCAGTACTTC. Protein product: CASSFRREGETQYF.

The chain combines TRBV4-3 with TRBJ1-2; D is perhaps TRBD1 (5 bases). This CDR3 comprises 15 residues. V was trimmed by 1 base and J by 6 bases, leaving 15 bases between them. Germline loops: CDR1 LGHNA, CDR2 YSLEER. In DNA form, the CDR3 reads TGCGCCAGCAGCCAAGTTGCCGGGGGTATACATGGCTACACCTTC. Translating it yields CASSQVAGGIHGYTF.